The 21 T cell receptor beta chains below were found in one sample sequenced in a study of PD-1 blockade in mismatch repair-deficient tumors (dated by TCRdb to about 2017). Library preparation used the immunoSEQ multiplex PCR assay. TCRdb's version of the immuneACCESS table is confined to in-frame rearrangements and falls short of the full clone set. An unresolved V gene accounts for under half of the shortfall where checked; the remainder is of unknown origin. Present in this sample are about 120,000 clones, more than 85% of which were seen just once. Roughly 14% of the sample is held by the ten biggest clonotypes. The source material was peripheral blood, sampled 44 weeks after starting pembrolizumab. The receptors originated from an adult with mismatch repair-deficient cancer.

This chain connects TRBV27 to TRBJ1-5; no firm D call. The CDR3 runs 13 residues. From germline, CDR1 is MNHEY and CDR2 SMNVEV (reference sequence). V was shortened by 3 bases and J by 5 bases, with 8 bases between the two germline ends. CDR3 sequence reads: CASSFLSDQPQHF. Here the CDR3 DNA reads TGTGCCAGCAGTTTCCTAAGTGATCAGCCCCAGCATTTT.

This chain links TRBV27 with TRBJ2-3, with D maybe TRBD1 (6 bases). This CDR3 is 15 amino acids long. Trimming stripped 4 bases from V and 1 base from J, with 12 bases between. Looked up from germline, CDR1 is MNHEY and CDR2 is SMNVEV (reference sequence). The CDR3 region has the DNA TGTGCCAGCAGTTCCAGGGGTGTTGGCACAGATACGCAGTATTTT. Translated: CASSSRGVGTDTQYF.

In this sample, this clone turned up a few times. At the DNA level, this CDR3 is encoded by other sequences in the same sample as well. The chain combines TRBV27 with TRBJ2-3; D not certain. In germline, CDR1 is MNHEY, CDR2 SMNVEV (reference sequence). This CDR3 is 14 amino acids long. The ends were cut back, 3 bases at V and 0 bases at J, with 7 bases in the middle. CDR3 loop: CASSFGGSTDTQYF. Written as DNA, the CDR3 is TGTGCCAGCAGTTTCGGCGGAAGCACAGATACGCAGTATTTT.

The CDR3, as DNA: TGTGCCAGCTCACCCCGACAGGGATTGGTTTACGAGCAGTACTTC. This sequence encodes CASSPRQGLVYEQYF. V usage is TRBV18 and J usage is TRBJ2-7, with TRBD1 identical over 7 bases. This CDR3 region has 15 residues. CDR1 and CDR2 (germline): KGHSH, LQKENI. Unmatched junction bases numbered 9, after V lost 3 bases and J lost 4 bases. Complete variable domain (other parts from reference TRBV18 and TRBJ2-7): NAGVMQNPRHLVRRRGQEARLRCSPMKGHSHVYWYRQLPEEGLKFMVYLQKENIIDESGMPKERFSAEFPKEGPSILRIQQVVRGDSAAYFCASSPRQGLVYEQYFGPGTRLTVT.

This sequence joins TRBV5-8 and TRBJ1-2, with D possibly being TRBD1 (6 bases). CDR1 is SGHTS and CDR2 is YDEGEE in the germline V gene. CDR3 size: 12 residues. Trimming removed 3 bases at V and 4 bases at J, with 7 bases between. CDR3 in DNA: TGTGCCAGCAGCTGGGACATCTATGGCTACACCTTC. Its translation is CASSWDIYGYTF.

This sequence joins TRBV10-2 and TRBJ1-1; no clear D gene. CDR1 WSHSY and CDR2 SAAADI come from the germline V gene. The CDR3 length is 13 residues. V lost 6 bases and J lost 3, with 11 bases in between. CDR3 coding DNA: TGCGCCAGCAGGGAAATACTATACACTGAAGCTTTCTTT. This translates into CASREILYTEAFF.

The V gene is TRBV27, the J gene TRBJ2-1; 9 bases fit TRBD1. CDR1 and CDR2 from the germline V gene are MNHEY and SMNVEV (reference sequence). Unmatched junction bases numbered 4, after V lost 6 bases and J lost 4 bases. CDR3 size: 14 residues. The CDR3 DNA sequence: TGTGCCAGCAGGACAGGGGGAGTGTACAATGAGCAGTTCTTC. Translated: CASRTGGVYNEQFF.

J is TRBJ2-2 and V is TRBV15; no reliable D call. This CDR3 contains 15 residues. V lost 5 bases and J 5 bases, leaving 15 bases between the germline ends. Germline values: CDR1 LNHNV, CDR2 YYDKDF (reference sequence). CDR3 region: CATSSLEKRTGELFF. The CDR3 DNA is TGTGCCACCAGCTCCTTGGAGAAAAGGACCGGGGAGCTGTTTTTT.

This clone was counted ten times or more. CDR3 sequence reads: CATSNVGANGGLFF. The CDR3 nucleotides are TGTGCCACCTCCAATGTGGGTGCTAACGGTGGACTGTTTTTT. The J gene is TRBJ1-4, the V gene TRBV25-1; the D is unclear. The length of the CDR3 is 14 residues. V was shortened by 10 bases and J by 13 bases, with 25 bases between the two germline ends. CDR1 and CDR2 (germline): MGHDK, SYGVNS.

This chain connects TRBV10-2 to TRBJ2-3, with TRBD2 matching over 10 bases. The CDR3 is 16 residues long. V lost 0 bases, J lost 4 bases, and 4 bases stayed unmatched. The germline gives CDR1 WSHSY, CDR2 SAAADI. The CDR3 protein is CASSESASGRPDTQYF. Written as DNA, the CDR3 is TGCGCCAGCAGTGAGTCGGCTAGCGGGAGACCAGATACGCAGTATTTT.

The rearrangement links TRBV2 to TRBJ2-5; 8 nucleotides agree with TRBD1. V lost 6 bases and J lost 4; bases outside the gene matches: 7. CDR1 and CDR2 (germline): SNHLY, FYNNEI. CDR3 length: 14 residues. The CDR3 DNA reads TGTGCCAGCAGAGGACAGGGAGTGGGAGAGACCCAGTACTTC. Its protein is CASRGQGVGETQYF. The variable domain in full, completed from reference TRBV2 and TRBJ2-5, reads EPEVTQTPSHQVTQMGQEVILRCVPISNHLYFYWYRQILGQKVEFLVSFYNNEISEKSEIFDDQFSVERPDGSNFTLKIRSTKLEDSAMYFCASRGQGVGETQYFGPGTRLLVL.

This chain connects TRBV27 to TRBJ1-5; D ambiguous. Germline loops: CDR1 MNHEY, CDR2 SMNVEV (reference sequence). V was pared by 5 bases and J by 2 bases, with 16 bases between. The CDR3 extends over 16 amino acids. The CDR3 region is CASSGSGLPRNQPQHF. The CDR3 DNA sequence: TGTGCCAGCAGTGGATCGGGCCTCCCCCGCAATCAGCCCCAGCATTTT.

Remarks on this clone: At one boundary the junction diverges from the germline segment, which might be a read error. This rearrangement joins TRBV7-2 to TRBJ2-1; possibly TRBD1 for D (6 bases). CDR1 SGHTA and CDR2 FQGNSA come from the germline V gene. The CDR3 sequence is 16 residues long. CDR3 DNA: TGTGCCAGCAGCTTAGGGACAGACGGTTTTTCCAATGGGCGGCTCTTC. Translating it yields CASSLGTDGFSNGRLF.

The chain recombines TRBV2 with TRBJ1-2, with 9 positions matching TRBD1. This CDR3 is 15 amino acids long. V lost 6 bases to trimming and J lost 2 bases; unmatched junction nucleotides: 7. CDR1 is SNHLY and CDR2 is FYNNEI in the germline V gene. This CDR3 is CASRPDRGKNYGYTF. CDR3 nucleotide sequence: TGTGCCAGCAGACCGGACAGGGGAAAAAACTATGGCTACACCTTC.

V usage is TRBV27 and J usage is TRBJ2-3; TRBD2 matches 13 bases. This CDR3 is built from 17 residues. The germline gives CDR1 MNHEY, CDR2 SMNVEV (reference sequence). After removal of 3 bases from V and 4 bases from J, the junction contained 7 bases not matched to a gene. CDR3 in amino acids: CASSLLRLAGGPDTQYF. The CDR3 nucleotides are TGTGCCAGCAGTTTGTTGAGACTAGCGGGAGGACCAGATACGCAGTATTTT.

The V call is TRBV5-1, the J call TRBJ2-3; D is ambiguous. The CDR3 is 13 residues long. Trimming cost V 3 bases and J 4 bases, with 9 bases left between them. Looked up from germline, CDR1 is SGHRS and CDR2 is YFSETQ. CDR3 loop: CASSSHRADTQYF. CDR3 in DNA: TGCGCCAGCAGCTCGCACCGGGCAGATACGCAGTATTTT.

The chain employs TRBV28 and TRBJ2-7; 11 bases fit TRBD1. CDR3 length: 15 residues. V lost 8 bases, J lost 1 base, and 7 bases stayed unmatched. Germline V gene lookup returns CDR1 MDHEN and CDR2 SYDVKM. The CDR3 sequence is CASLADRGPSYEQYF. CDR3 nucleotide sequence: TGTGCCAGCCTAGCGGACAGGGGGCCATCCTACGAGCAGTACTTC.

This clone was counted a single time. J is TRBJ2-1 and V is TRBV19, with TRBD1 as a possible D gene (5 bases). Trimming shortened V by 4 bases and J by 4 bases, and 11 bases separated the two germline ends. The CDR3 length is 14 residues. Per the germline V gene, CDR1 is LNHDA and CDR2 is SQIVND (reference sequence). CDR3 in amino acids: CASSKPRVYNEQFF. The CDR3 DNA sequence: TGTGCCAGTAGTAAGCCCAGGGTTTACAATGAGCAGTTCTTC.

The chain uses TRBV9 and TRBJ1-4, with D possibly TRBD1 on 5 matching bases. The germline CDR1 and CDR2 sequences are SGDLS and YYNGEE. This CDR3 has 15 residues. V dropped 0 bases and J dropped 4 bases, with 10 bases sitting between them. The CDR3 DNA reads TGTGCCAGCAGCGTAGAAGGGACGGGTAATGAAAAACTGTTTTTT. It specifies CASSVEGTGNEKLFF.

CDR3 in amino acids: CASSGMVNTLTDTQYF. The CDR3 nucleotides read TGTGCCAGCAGCGGGATGGTAAATACCCTCACAGATACGCAGTATTTT. The chain couples TRBV9 to TRBJ2-3; D not resolved. Germline lookup yields CDR1 SGDLS and CDR2 YYNGEE. The CDR3 has 16 residues. The V and J ends lost 3 bases and 2 bases respectively, with 16 bases between them.

This clone was found once. The V and J genes are TRBV7-9 and TRBJ2-2; 12 nucleotides line up with TRBD1. The CDR3 extends over 18 amino acids. The trim removed 4 bases at V and 6 bases at J, leaving 12 bases unmatched. Per germline, CDR1 SEHNR and CDR2 FQNEAQ (reference sequence). CDR3 in DNA: TGTGCCAGCAGCTCCCCCGGGACAGGGGGCGCATCGGCCGGGGAGCTGTTTTTT. This codes for CASSSPGTGGASAGELFF.